These 12 T cell receptor beta chains originate from one sample sequenced in a study of stem cell transplantation in POMP-related autoinflammatory disease (dated by TCRdb to the early 2020s). In the paper's terms, the time point label means: before hematopoietic stem cell transplant. To prepare the library, the immunoSEQ multiplex PCR assay was applied. TCRdb stores this immuneACCESS table with in-frame sequences only. Part of the clones is absent; in the studies checked, under half of the shortfall reflects unresolved V genes, and no reason is known for the rest. The table for this sample lists 25,000 to 30,000 clones; 82% of them were counted only once. The biggest ten clones account for approximately 2.4% of the sample. Material: CD4+ T cells from PBMCs, obtained before stem cell transplantation. The receptor set was obtained from a human donor with POMP-related autoinflammation and immune dysregulation (PRAID).

This chain joins TRBV30 and TRBJ1-2; 7 nucleotides match TRBD1. Germline V CDR1 and CDR2: GTSNPN, SVGIG (reference sequence). The CDR3 is 14 amino acids. The V and J ends lost 0 bases and 4 bases, in that order; junction bases with no gene match: 5. In nucleotides, the CDR3 is TGTGCCTGGAGTGTGGGGACAGTCATCTATGGCTACACCTTC. The encoded protein is CAWSVGTVIYGYTF. The full variable domain, rest sourced from reference TRBV30 and TRBJ1-2, is SQTIHQWPATLVQPVGSPLSLECTVEGTSNPNLYWYRQAAGRGLQLLFYSVGIGQISSEVPQNLSASRPQDRQFILSSKKLLLSDSGFYLCAWSVGTVIYGYTFGSGTRLTVV.

The CDR3 DNA reads TGTGCCAGTAGCGTGAATACACCCTCCTACAATGAGCAGTTCTTC. Translated: CASSVNTPSYNEQFF. The V gene is TRBV19, the J gene TRBJ2-1; D unresolved. Trimming removed 6 bases from V and 0 bases from J, with 12 bases in between. CDR1 and CDR2 from the germline V gene are LNHDA and SQIVND (reference sequence). There are 15 residues in the CDR3.

This chain connects TRBV18 to TRBJ2-3; D is uncertain. CDR3 length: 14 amino acids. V was cut by 2 bases and J by 0 bases, with 6 bases left in between. Germline CDR1 is KGHSH and CDR2 is LQKENI. The CDR3 DNA reads TGTGCCAGCTCACCAACGGCCAGCACAGATACGCAGTATTTT. It codes for CASSPTASTDTQYF. The full variable domain, in which reference TRBV18 and TRBJ2-3 provide the parts outside the CDR3, is NAGVMQNPRHLVRRRGQEARLRCSPMKGHSHVYWYRQLPEEGLKFMVYLQKENIIDESGMPKERFSAEFPKEGPSILRIQQVVRGDSAAYFCASSPTASTDTQYFGPGTRLTVL.

This rearrangement joins TRBV9 to TRBJ1-3; D is perhaps TRBD1 (5 bases). With 0 bases removed from V and 4 bases from J, the gap between germline ends came to 14 bases. This CDR3 is 16 amino acids long. The germline V gene has CDR1 SGDLS and CDR2 YYNGEE. The chain's CDR3 is CASSVDLPPGGNTIYF. DNA of the CDR3: TGTGCCAGCAGCGTAGATCTTCCTCCAGGGGGAAACACCATATATTTT. Full variable domain (rest looked up from reference TRBV9 and TRBJ1-3): DSGVTQTPKHLITATGQRVTLRCSPRSGDLSVYWYQQSLDQGLQFLIQYYNGEERAKGNILERFSAQQFPDLHSELNLSSLELGDSALYFCASSVDLPPGGNTIYFGEGSWLTVV.

This clone has only a few counts. The CDR3 reads CASSIVALRGSPLHF. CDR3 coding DNA: TGTGCCAGTAGTATAGTCGCTCTAAGAGGTTCACCCCTCCACTTT. The V and J genes are TRBV19 and TRBJ1-6, with D uncertain. The CDR3 totals 15 residues. Germline assignment: CDR1 LNHDA and CDR2 SQIVND (reference sequence). V was trimmed by 1 base and J by 9 bases, leaving 13 bases between them.

The rearrangement links TRBV5-4 to TRBJ2-3, with 9 bases fitting TRBD2. Per germline, CDR1 SGHNT and CDR2 YYREEE (reference sequence). This CDR3 contains 16 residues. The V gene end was trimmed by 2 bases and the J gene end by 2 bases; junction bases not matched to a gene: 6. The CDR3 region is CASSLKGLATTDTQYF. In DNA form, the CDR3 reads TGTGCCAGCAGCTTAAAGGGACTAGCCACCACAGATACGCAGTATTTT.

The chain recombines TRBV6-1 with TRBJ2-6, with no clear D. The CDR3 is made up of 14 amino acids. The V and J ends lost 10 bases and 3 bases respectively, with 13 bases between them. Germline loops: CDR1 MNHNS, CDR2 SASEGT. CDR3 loop: CATHLKNGANVLTF. Written as DNA, the CDR3 is TGTGCCACCCACCTCAAAAATGGGGCCAACGTCCTGACTTTC.

The chain couples TRBV27 to TRBJ1-2, with TRBD1 as a possible D gene (5 bases). Germline V gene data show CDR1 as MNHEY and CDR2 as SMNVEV (reference sequence). The CDR3 is 15 residues long. Trimming cost V 3 bases and J 9 bases, with 20 bases left between them. Here the CDR3 DNA reads TGTGCCAGCAGTTTCGCCCCGACCGCCGACAGTAGCTACACCTTC. Translated, it gives CASSFAPTADSSYTF.

CDR3 DNA sequence: TGCGCCAGCAGCCAAGATTCGTTCCAGTCACAAGAGACCCAGTACTTC. Residues: CASSQDSFQSQETQYF. The chain recombines TRBV4-1 with TRBJ2-5; D is undetermined. The CDR3 covers 16 residues. The ends were cut back, 0 bases at V and 2 bases at J, with 13 bases in the middle. Germline CDR1 and CDR2: MGHRA and YSYEKL.

The CDR3: CASSHSGHFNTDTQYF. DNA for the CDR3: TGCGCCAGCAGCCATTCGGGACACTTCAACACAGATACGCAGTATTTT. The V call is TRBV5-1, the J call TRBJ2-3; D is perhaps TRBD1 (6 bases). The CDR3 has 16 residues. Trimming left V 4 bases short and J 2 bases short, with 17 bases between. Germline CDR1 and CDR2: SGHRS and YFSETQ.

V gene TRBV6-6 combines with J gene TRBJ2-3; D is undetermined. CDR3 length: 12 amino acids. V dropped 6 bases and J dropped 8 bases, with 12 bases sitting between them. Looked up from germline, CDR1 is MNHNY and CDR2 is SVGAGI (reference sequence). CDR3 loop: CASRPPAATQYF. The CDR3 DNA reads TGTGCCAGCAGGCCGCCGGCGGCTACGCAGTATTTT.

The CDR3 here is CASSYDRSGEAFF. CDR3 sequence (DNA): TGTGCCAGCAGTTACGACAGAAGTGGTGAAGCTTTCTTT. V and J are TRBV6-5 and TRBJ1-1, with TRBD1 as a possible D gene (5 bases). CDR3 size: 13 residues. The V end was cut by 2 bases, the J end by 7 bases, with 11 bases between. CDR1 and CDR2 (germline): MNHEY, SVGAGI.